This T cell receptor (beta chain) appears in the sequencing data of a study of response to subunit inactivated influenza vaccine. TCRdb reanalysed the RT-PCR reads using MiXCR and keeps one entry per CDR3 protein. The table lists roughly 670,000 distinct CDR3 sequences, about 14% of them singletons. Points from the study as a whole: Few new T cells, the authors suggested, are recruited by each seasonal influenza vaccination.

This clonotype was counted between two and nine times. The antigen is unknown. The J segment lost 4 bases and the V segment lost 1 base, leaving 7 bases of the junction unmatched. CDR3 length: 16 residues. The germline V gene has CDR1 SGHDN and CDR2 FVKESK. This rearrangement joins TRBV14 to TRBJ1-2; 9 bases match TRBD1. The sequence was collected from a man aged 45-65 years who received an inactivated influenza vaccine. The sequencing used PBMCs from blood, collected less than 15 days before vaccination. CDR3: CASSQGYRGRIYGYTF. DNA of the CDR3: TGTGCCAGCAGCCAAGGTTACAGGGGGCGTATCTATGGCTACACCTTC.